This T cell receptor (beta chain) was recorded in a study of T cell responses to AZD1222 COVID-19 vaccine. Study-wide findings and caveats: In the spike-specific TCR repertoire, nearly half reportedly target unmutated variant regions. Seropositive status at baseline applied to only a handful of AZD1222 recipients. Repertoire sampling occurred only after the peak T cell response.

Measured with immunoSEQ multiplex PCR; TCRdb has only the in-frame clones, and not every one. The sample has 100,000 to 150,000 clones, approximately 85% seen once. Germline V CDR1 and CDR2: SNHLY, FYNNEI. The CDR3 extends over 13 amino acids. V was clipped by 11 bases and J by 5 bases; unmatched bases: 8. This clone was picked up a small number of times. Its antigen is currently unknown. Here the sequenced sample was peripheral blood, taken on day 0 of AZD1222 vaccination. V usage is TRBV2 and J usage is TRBJ1-4; 7 bases match TRBD1. The source is an adult in good health. The chain's CDR3 is CAGQGGRNEKLFF. The CDR3 DNA is TGTGCCGGGCAGGGGGGGAGGAATGAAAAACTGTTTTTT.